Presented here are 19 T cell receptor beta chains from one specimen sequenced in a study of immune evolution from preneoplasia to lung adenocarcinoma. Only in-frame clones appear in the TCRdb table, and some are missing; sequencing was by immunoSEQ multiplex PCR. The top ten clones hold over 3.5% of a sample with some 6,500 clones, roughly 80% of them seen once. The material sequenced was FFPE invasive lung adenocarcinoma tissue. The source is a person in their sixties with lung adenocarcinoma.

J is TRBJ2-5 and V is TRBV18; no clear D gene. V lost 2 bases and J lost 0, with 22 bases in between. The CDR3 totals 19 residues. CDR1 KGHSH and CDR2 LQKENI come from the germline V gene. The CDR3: CASSPTSSPAPQYQETQYF. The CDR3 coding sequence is TGTGCCAGCTCACCAACATCGTCCCCCGCCCCCCAGTACCAAGAGACCCAGTACTTC.

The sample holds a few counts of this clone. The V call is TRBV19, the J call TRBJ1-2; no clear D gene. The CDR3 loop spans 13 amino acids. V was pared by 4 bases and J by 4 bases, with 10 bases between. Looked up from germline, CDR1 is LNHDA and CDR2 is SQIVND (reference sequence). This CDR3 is CASSRVDLYGYTF. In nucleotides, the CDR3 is TGTGCCAGTAGTAGAGTGGATCTCTATGGCTACACCTTC.

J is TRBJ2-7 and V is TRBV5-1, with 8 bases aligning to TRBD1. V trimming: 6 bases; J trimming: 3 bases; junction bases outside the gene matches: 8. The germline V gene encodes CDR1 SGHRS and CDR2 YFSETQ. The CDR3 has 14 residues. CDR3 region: CASNDGQGGYEQYF. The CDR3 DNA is TGCGCCAGCAACGACGGACAGGGAGGCTACGAGCAGTACTTC.

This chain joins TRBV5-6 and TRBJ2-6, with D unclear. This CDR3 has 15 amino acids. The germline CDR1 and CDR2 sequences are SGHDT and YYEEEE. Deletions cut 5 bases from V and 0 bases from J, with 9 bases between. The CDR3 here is CASRPWGSGANVLTF. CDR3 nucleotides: TGTGCCAGCAGGCCCTGGGGCTCTGGGGCCAACGTCCTGACTTTC.

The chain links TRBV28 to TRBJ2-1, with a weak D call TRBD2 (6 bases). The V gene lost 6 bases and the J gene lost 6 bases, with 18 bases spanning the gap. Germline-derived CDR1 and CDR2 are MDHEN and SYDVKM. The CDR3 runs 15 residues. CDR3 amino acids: CASSPPGRQTNEQFF. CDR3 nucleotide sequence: TGTGCCAGCAGCCCCCCGGGGAGGCAAACCAATGAGCAGTTCTTC.

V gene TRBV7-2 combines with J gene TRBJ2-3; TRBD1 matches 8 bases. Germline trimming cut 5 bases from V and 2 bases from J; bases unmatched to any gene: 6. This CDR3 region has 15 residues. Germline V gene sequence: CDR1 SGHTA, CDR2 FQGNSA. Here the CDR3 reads CASSARTGFTDTQYF. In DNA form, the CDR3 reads TGTGCCAGCAGCGCCCGGACAGGGTTCACAGATACGCAGTATTTT.

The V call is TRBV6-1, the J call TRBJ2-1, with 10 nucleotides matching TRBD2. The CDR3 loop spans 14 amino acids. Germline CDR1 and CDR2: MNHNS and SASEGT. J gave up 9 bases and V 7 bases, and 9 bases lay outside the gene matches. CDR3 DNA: TGTGCCAGCACCGAGGGACTAGCGAGGAGTGAGCAGTTCTTC. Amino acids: CASTEGLARSEQFF.

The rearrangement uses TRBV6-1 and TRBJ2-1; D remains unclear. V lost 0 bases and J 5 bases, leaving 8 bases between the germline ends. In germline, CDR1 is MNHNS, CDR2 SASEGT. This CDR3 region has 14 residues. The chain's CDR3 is CASSEASTNNEQFF. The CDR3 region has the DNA TGTGCCAGCAGTGAAGCTTCTACCAACAATGAGCAGTTCTTC.

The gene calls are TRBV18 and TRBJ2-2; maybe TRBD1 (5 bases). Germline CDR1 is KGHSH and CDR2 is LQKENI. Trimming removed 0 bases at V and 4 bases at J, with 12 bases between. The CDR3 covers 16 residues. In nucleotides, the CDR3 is TGTGCCAGCTCACCACCGTATTCGACAGCCACCGGGGAGCTGTTTTTT. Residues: CASSPPYSTATGELFF.

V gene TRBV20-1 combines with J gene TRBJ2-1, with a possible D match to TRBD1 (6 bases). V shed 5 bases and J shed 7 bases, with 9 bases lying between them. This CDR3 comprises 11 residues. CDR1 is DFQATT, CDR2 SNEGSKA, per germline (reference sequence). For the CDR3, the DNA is TGCAGTGCTCTCGACAGGAATGAGCAGTTCTTC. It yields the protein CSALDRNEQFF.

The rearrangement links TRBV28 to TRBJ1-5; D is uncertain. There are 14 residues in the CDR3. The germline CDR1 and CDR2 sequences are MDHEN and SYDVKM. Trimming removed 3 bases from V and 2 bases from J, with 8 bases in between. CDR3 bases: TGTGCCAGCAGTTTCGACGGCGGCAATCAGCCCCAGCATTTT. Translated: CASSFDGGNQPQHF.

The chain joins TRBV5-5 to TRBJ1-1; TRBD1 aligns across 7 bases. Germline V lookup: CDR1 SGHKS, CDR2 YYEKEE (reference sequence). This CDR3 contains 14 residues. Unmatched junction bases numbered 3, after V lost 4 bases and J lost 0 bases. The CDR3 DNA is TGTGCCAGCAGCCCGGGACAGATGAACACTGAAGCTTTCTTT. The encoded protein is CASSPGQMNTEAFF.

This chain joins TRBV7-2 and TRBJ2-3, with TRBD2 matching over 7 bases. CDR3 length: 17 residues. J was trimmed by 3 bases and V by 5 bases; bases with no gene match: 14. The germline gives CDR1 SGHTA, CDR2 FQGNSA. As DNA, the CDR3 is TGTGCCAGCAGCCCATCCGGGCGGGCGGGAGATACAGATACGCAGTATTTT. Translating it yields CASSPSGRAGDTDTQYF. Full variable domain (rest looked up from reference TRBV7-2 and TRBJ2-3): GAGVSQSPSNKVTEKGKDVELRCDPISGHTALYWYRQSLGQGLEFLIYFQGNSAPDKSGLPSDRFSAERTGGSVSTLTIQRTQQEDSAVYLCASSPSGRAGDTDTQYFGPGTRLTVL.

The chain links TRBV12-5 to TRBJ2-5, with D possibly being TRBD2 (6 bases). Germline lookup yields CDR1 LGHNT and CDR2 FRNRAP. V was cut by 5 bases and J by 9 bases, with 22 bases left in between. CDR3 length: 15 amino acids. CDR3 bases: TGTGCTAGTGGTCCATCTACCGGGAGTACGGAGGCCCAGTACTTC. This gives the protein CASGPSTGSTEAQYF.

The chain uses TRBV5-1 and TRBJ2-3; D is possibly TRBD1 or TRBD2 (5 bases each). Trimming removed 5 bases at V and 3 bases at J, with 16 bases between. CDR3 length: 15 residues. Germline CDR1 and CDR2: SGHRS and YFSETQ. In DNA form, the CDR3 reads TGCGCCAGCAGACATGAGGGGTATCTTACAGATACGCAGTATTTT. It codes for CASRHEGYLTDTQYF.

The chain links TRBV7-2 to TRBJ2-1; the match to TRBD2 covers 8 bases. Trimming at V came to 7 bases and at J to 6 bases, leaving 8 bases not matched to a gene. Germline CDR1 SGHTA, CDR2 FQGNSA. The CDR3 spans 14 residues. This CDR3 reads CASTPGGVTNEQFF. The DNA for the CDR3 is TGTGCCAGCACCCCCGGGGGGGTAACCAATGAGCAGTTCTTC.

CDR3 residues: CASSVDIGNYGYTF. Here the CDR3 DNA reads TGTGCCAGCAGCGTGGACATTGGGAACTATGGCTACACCTTC. V gene TRBV9 combines with J gene TRBJ1-2, with D perhaps TRBD1 (5 bases). Trimming cost V 2 bases and J 2 bases, with 10 bases left between them. CDR1 SGDLS and CDR2 YYNGEE come from the germline V gene. The length of the CDR3 is 14 residues.

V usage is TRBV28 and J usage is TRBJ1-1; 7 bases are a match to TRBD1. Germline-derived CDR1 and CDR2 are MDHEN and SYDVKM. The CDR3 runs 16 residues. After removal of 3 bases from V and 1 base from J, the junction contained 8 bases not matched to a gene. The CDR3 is CASSFNRQGGNTEAFF. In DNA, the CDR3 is TGTGCCAGCAGTTTCAACCGACAGGGTGGGAACACTGAAGCTTTCTTT. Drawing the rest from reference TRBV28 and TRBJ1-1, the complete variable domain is DVKVTQSSRYLVKRTGEKVFLECVQDMDHENMFWYRQDPGLGLRLIYFSYDVKMKEKGDIPEGYSVSREKKERFSLILESASTNQTSMYLCASSFNRQGGNTEAFFGQGTRLTVV.

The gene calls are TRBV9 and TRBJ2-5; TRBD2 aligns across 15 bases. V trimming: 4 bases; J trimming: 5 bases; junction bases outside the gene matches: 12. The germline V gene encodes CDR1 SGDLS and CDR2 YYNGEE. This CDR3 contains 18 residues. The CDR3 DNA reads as TGTGCCAGCAGCCCCCATCACCCGGGACTAGCGGGAGGTGAGACCCAGTACTTC. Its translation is CASSPHHPGLAGGETQYF.